Below are 29 T cell receptor beta chains sequenced from a single sample in a study of cytomegalovirus exposure and HLA in healthy donors. Both 60 Vbeta primers and 13 Jbeta primers went into the PCR. Generated by immunoSEQ multiplex PCR, the TCRdb table keeps only in-frame clones and is missing some. Of fewer than 200,000 clones in the sample, roughly four fifths are singletons; the top ten hold roughly 4.9%. Material: PBMCs. These receptors were obtained from a young woman in good health and CMV-seropositive.

The chain has TRBV5-6 and TRBJ2-5, with D perhaps matching TRBD2 (5 bases). V gave up 4 bases and J gave up 2 bases, with 12 bases separating them. The CDR3 contains 14 residues. The V gene's germline CDR1 is SGHDT and CDR2 YYEEEE. CDR3 loop: CASSLPGEQETQYF. The DNA for the CDR3 is TGTGCCAGCAGCCTACCCGGGGAGCAAGAGACCCAGTACTTC.

The gene calls are TRBV5-1 and TRBJ2-3, with 8 positions matching TRBD2. Trimming at V came to 0 bases and at J to 3 bases, leaving 3 bases not matched to a gene. CDR1 SGHRS and CDR2 YFSETQ come from the germline V gene. This CDR3 spans 15 amino acids. The CDR3 DNA reads TGCGCCAGCAGCTTGGATCGCGGGGGGACAGATACGCAGTATTTT. It encodes CASSLDRGGTDTQYF.

This sequence joins TRBV5-1 and TRBJ1-4; D possibly corresponds to TRBD1 (5 bases). The germline V gene encodes CDR1 SGHRS and CDR2 YFSETQ. Between the trimmed V and J ends, which lost 7 bases and 5 bases, there was a span of 27 bases. The CDR3 covers 18 residues. In DNA, the CDR3 is TGCGCCAGCTCCCGCGTCCAGGGCGTCTCCCTTTCGAATGAAAAACTGTTTTTT. Its protein is CASSRVQGVSLSNEKLFF.

This clone was observed once. V is TRBV7-9 and J is TRBJ2-7; D not resolved. CDR3 size: 15 residues. V was shortened by 3 bases and J by 4 bases, with 16 bases between the two germline ends. Germline assignment: CDR1 SEHNR and CDR2 FQNEAQ (reference sequence). Here the CDR3 reads CASSFRDPGKYEQYF. As DNA, the CDR3 is TGTGCCAGCAGCTTTCGTGACCCGGGTAAATACGAGCAGTACTTC.

The CDR3, as DNA: TGTGCCAGCGTGGCTAGCGGGGAGAGGGAGCAGTACTTC. This translates into CASVASGEREQYF. The rearrangement uses TRBV6-1 and TRBJ2-7, with 9 bases that match TRBD2. The CDR3 has 13 residues. V trimming: 8 bases; J trimming: 7 bases; junction bases outside the gene matches: 9. Looked up from germline, CDR1 is MNHNS and CDR2 is SASEGT.

Worth noting for this clone: Germline is not matched at one junction end, which may reflect a read error. The chain employs TRBV7-2 and TRBJ2-3; tentatively, D is TRBD1 (5 bases). The length of the CDR3 is 12 residues. Germline V gene data show CDR1 as SGHTA and CDR2 as FQGNSA. CDR3 DNA sequence: TGTGCCAGCAGCTTAGCGGGTAGGGGCACGGATTTT. It encodes CASSLAGRGTDF.

The chain combines TRBV11-2 with TRBJ1-6; TRBD1 matches 7 bases. This CDR3 contains 15 residues. The trim removed 7 bases at V and 4 bases at J, leaving 7 bases unmatched. Looked up from germline, CDR1 is SGHAT and CDR2 is FQNNGV. As DNA, the CDR3 is TGTGCCAGCACCACAGGGGCCCTATATAATTCACCCCTCCACTTT. It encodes CASTTGALYNSPLHF.

This clone was seen once. V is TRBV11-1 and J is TRBJ2-3; 15 nucleotides align to TRBD2. The CDR3 is 18 amino acids. The ends lost 6 bases at V and 9 bases at J; junction bases unmatched: 16. Germline V lookup: CDR1 SGHAT, CDR2 FQDESV (reference sequence). CDR3 coding DNA: TGTGCCAGCAGTTTTGTCCCGGGACTAGCGGGGGGTTTAAAAACGCAGTATTTT. Protein sequence: CASSFVPGLAGGLKTQYF.

Details on this clone: Within the sample, other DNA sequences also encode this same CDR3. The chain is built from TRBV2 and TRBJ2-7; 9 nucleotides match TRBD1. Trimming at V came to 5 bases and at J to 1 base, leaving 3 bases not matched to a gene. Germline lookup yields CDR1 SNHLY and CDR2 FYNNEI. CDR3 size: 14 residues. CDR3 amino acids: CASSPGQGSYEQYF. Written as DNA, the CDR3 is TGTGCCAGCAGTCCGGGACAGGGTTCCTACGAGCAGTACTTC.

DNA of the CDR3: TGTGCCAGCAGCATCGCACCGGGACAAGGGTCGACTCATGGCTACACCTTC. Translation gives CASSIAPGQGSTHGYTF. The V call is TRBV5-5, the J call TRBJ1-2; D may be TRBD1 (6 bases). The CDR3 spans 17 residues. With 4 bases removed from V and 6 bases from J, the gap between germline ends came to 25 bases. The germline gives CDR1 SGHKS, CDR2 YYEKEE (reference sequence).

The chain joins TRBV6-5 to TRBJ1-2; D call uncertain. Trimming stripped 10 bases from V and 2 bases from J, with 8 bases between. This CDR3 has 11 amino acids. CDR1 and CDR2 (germline): MNHEY, SVGAGI. CDR3 bases: TGTGCCACGTTTGTAAACTATGGCTACACCTTC. Translating it yields CATFVNYGYTF.

The chain uses TRBV6-5 and TRBJ2-3; TRBD2 might be the D (7 bases). This CDR3 has 14 residues. Germline values: CDR1 MNHEY, CDR2 SVGAGI. Deletions cut 10 bases from V and 2 bases from J, with 16 bases between. Written as DNA, the CDR3 is TGTGCCACTGGGGGGGGCGGGAACACAGATACGCAGTATTTT. It encodes CATGGGGNTDTQYF.

J is TRBJ1-1 and V is TRBV4-3; 7 bases are shared with TRBD1. The CDR3 runs 14 residues. Germline V CDR1 and CDR2: LGHNA, YSLEER. Trimming removed 3 bases from V and 5 bases from J; junction bases left unmatched: 6. CDR3 nucleotide sequence: TGCGCCAGCAGCCAGTACCAGGGGGTTACTGAAGCTTTCTTT. Its translation is CASSQYQGVTEAFF.

The rearrangement links TRBV7-2 to TRBJ1-5; D gene ambiguous. The CDR3 is 16 amino acids. V dropped 2 bases and J dropped 0 bases, with 11 bases sitting between them. Germline CDR1 is SGHTA and CDR2 is FQGNSA. DNA of the CDR3: TGTGCCAGCAGCTTATTAGGTCCGGGTAGCAATCAGCCCCAGCATTTT. Translated, it gives CASSLLGPGSNQPQHF.

This clone was picked up one time. The CDR3: CASIPPTSRTDTQYF. In DNA, the CDR3 is TGTGCCAGCATCCCTCCGACATCCCGCACAGATACGCAGTATTTT. V gene TRBV7-9 combines with J gene TRBJ2-3, with unresolved D. V was shortened by 7 bases and J by 1 base, with 15 bases between the two germline ends. The CDR3 sequence is 15 residues long. Germline CDR1 reads SEHNR; CDR2 reads FQNEAQ (reference sequence). Full variable domain (remainder filled in from reference TRBV7-9 and TRBJ2-3): DTGVSQNPRHKITKRGQNVTFRCDPISEHNRLYWYRQTLGQGPEFLTYFQNEAQLEKSRLLSDRFSAERPKGSFSTLEIQRTEQGDSAMYLCASIPPTSRTDTQYFGPGTRLTVL.

V and J are TRBV7-6 and TRBJ2-7; D is possibly TRBD2 (5 bases). CDR1 is SGHVS, CDR2 FNYEAQ, per germline. Trimming took 1 base from V and 3 from J, leaving 13 bases between them. This CDR3 region has 15 residues. The CDR3 region has the DNA TGTGCCAGCAGCTTAGTGGACTCTATGGTCTACGAGCAGTACTTC. This codes for CASSLVDSMVYEQYF.

V usage is TRBV29-1 and J usage is TRBJ2-2, with D possibly being TRBD1 (6 bases). V dropped 5 bases and J dropped 6 bases, with 10 bases sitting between them. The CDR3 is made up of 12 amino acids. Germline V gene data show CDR1 as SQVTM and CDR2 as ANQGSEA. CDR3 sequence (DNA): TGCAGCGTTTTTTCAGGGGCCGGGGAGCTGTTTTTT. Translation: CSVFSGAGELFF.

V usage is TRBV5-1 and J usage is TRBJ1-1; D is unresolved. This CDR3 has 15 residues. The germline gives CDR1 SGHRS, CDR2 YFSETQ. The ends were cut back, 0 bases at V and 6 bases at J, with 15 bases in the middle. CDR3 nucleotides: TGCGCCAGCAGCTTGGCGGGATCCTCGTTTGCTGAAGCTTTCTTT. Translating it yields CASSLAGSSFAEAFF.

This clone was seen more than once but under ten times. The J gene is TRBJ2-5, the V gene TRBV4-2; 11 nucleotides match TRBD1. The CDR3 is made up of 15 amino acids. Germline CDR1 reads LGHNA; CDR2 reads YNFKEQ. The V gene end was trimmed by 0 bases and the J gene end by 4 bases; junction bases not matched to a gene: 1. CDR3 bases: TGTGCCAGCAGCCAAGAAGGACAGGGGGCAGAGACCCAGTACTTC. Its protein product is CASSQEGQGAETQYF.

This rearrangement joins TRBV6-4 to TRBJ1-6, with 7 bases matching TRBD1. The CDR3 is 14 amino acids. The germline gives CDR1 MRHNA, CDR2 SNTAGT. With 5 bases clipped from V and 7 bases from J, the junction kept 5 bases outside the gene matches. The CDR3 loop is CASSKQGYNSPLHF. In DNA form, the CDR3 reads TGTGCCAGCAGTAAACAGGGGTACAATTCACCCCTCCACTTT.

The chain recombines TRBV4-2 with TRBJ1-2, with 7 positions matching TRBD1. Losses at the gene ends were 0 bases for V and 0 bases for J; bases not matched to a gene: 10. Looked up from germline, CDR1 is LGHNA and CDR2 is YNFKEQ. The CDR3 length is 18 residues. Here the CDR3 reads CASSQDAQGGLPNYGYTF. The CDR3 DNA sequence: TGTGCCAGCAGCCAAGACGCTCAGGGGGGCCTTCCTAACTATGGCTACACCTTC.

The chain is built from TRBV2 and TRBJ2-6, with D possibly TRBD1 on 7 matching bases. The germline gives CDR1 SNHLY, CDR2 FYNNEI. Trimming took off 4 bases at V and 2 bases at J, with 12 bases between the two ends. This CDR3 has 16 amino acids. The CDR3 nucleotides read TGTGCCAGCAGTGCAGGCAGGGGGGCTGGGGCCAACGTCCTGACTTTC. This encodes CASSAGRGAGANVLTF. Filled out from reference TRBV2 and TRBJ2-6, the complete variable domain reads EPEVTQTPSHQVTQMGQEVILRCVPISNHLYFYWYRQILGQKVEFLVSFYNNEISEKSEIFDDQFSVERPDGSNFTLKIRSTKLEDSAMYFCASSAGRGAGANVLTFGAGSRLTVL.

The V and J genes are TRBV10-3 and TRBJ1-4, with D tentatively TRBD1 (5 bases). The CDR3 is made up of 15 amino acids. Germline lookup yields CDR1 ENHRY and CDR2 SYGVKD. Trimming shortened V by 6 bases and J by 6 bases, and 17 bases separated the two germline ends. CDR3 sequence (DNA): TGTGCCATCAGCGCAAGTAGGGGCATGGATGAAAAACTGTTTTTT. This sequence encodes CAISASRGMDEKLFF.

The chain is built from TRBV27 and TRBJ2-3; 8 nucleotides align to TRBD2. The V gene end was trimmed by 8 bases and the J gene end by 4 bases; junction bases not matched to a gene: 8. This CDR3 is built from 14 residues. The germline CDR1 and CDR2 sequences are MNHEY and SMNVEV (reference sequence). CDR3 DNA sequence: TGTGCCAGCCGGATAAGCGGGGGTTCAGATACGCAGTATTTT. Translating gives CASRISGGSDTQYF.

This chain links TRBV27 with TRBJ1-6, with unresolved D. Germline V lookup: CDR1 MNHEY, CDR2 SMNVEV (reference sequence). The CDR3 is 18 residues long. The V gene lost 4 bases and the J gene lost 0 bases, with 16 bases spanning the gap. CDR3 loop: CASSSGTDLSSYNSPLHF. CDR3 in DNA: TGTGCCAGCAGTTCAGGCACTGACCTGAGCTCCTATAATTCACCCCTCCACTTT.

This chain connects TRBV6-1 to TRBJ1-6; 9 nucleotides agree with TRBD1. The junction had 19 bases not matched to a gene; V was cut back by 4 bases and J by 6 bases. CDR1 and CDR2 (germline): MNHNS, SASEGT. The CDR3 runs 20 residues. CDR3 region: CASSVVRNRGLRYPNSPLHF. The CDR3 DNA reads as TGTGCCAGCAGTGTAGTTCGGAACAGGGGGCTAAGGTATCCTAATTCACCCCTCCACTTT.

This clone appeared once. The V and J genes are TRBV27 and TRBJ2-3; weak D call: TRBD2 (5 bases). Trimming left V 3 bases short and J 6 bases short, with 13 bases between. Germline V gives CDR1 MNHEY, CDR2 SMNVEV (reference sequence). This CDR3 is 14 amino acids long. CDR3 sequence: CASSFQQTTDTQYF. The DNA for the CDR3 is TGTGCCAGCAGTTTCCAACAGACTACCGATACGCAGTATTTT.

The chain employs TRBV5-1 and TRBJ2-5, with 7 nucleotides matching TRBD2. The CDR3 spans 15 residues. With 1 base clipped from V and 4 bases from J, the junction kept 7 bases outside the gene matches. Germline V CDR1 and CDR2: SGHRS, YFSETQ. CDR3 DNA: TGCGCCAGCAGCTTGCGGGGGGTTAGCGGAGAGACCCAGTACTTC. It translates to CASSLRGVSGETQYF.

This rearrangement joins TRBV7-9 to TRBJ2-2, with TRBD2 matching 7 bases. The CDR3 has 16 residues. The germline V gene has CDR1 SEHNR and CDR2 FQNEAQ (reference sequence). J gave up 2 bases and V 6 bases, and 9 bases lay outside the gene matches. In DNA, the CDR3 is TGTGCCAGCAGACGAACCGGGACTAAAAACACCGGGGAGCTGTTTTTT. As protein: CASRRTGTKNTGELFF.